Presented here are 22 T cell receptor beta chains from one specimen sequenced in a study of identifying expanded T cells in peripheral blood. Sequencing used immunoSEQ multiplex PCR; TCRdb keeps in-frame clones, though not all of them. Found here are about 89,000 clones, approximately 83% of them singletons; the top ten hold 4.5% to 7%. Sequenced: blood. Receptors were obtained from a person aged 18-70 years in good health.

The V and J genes are TRBV7-6 and TRBJ2-2, with 8 bases identical to TRBD1. The CDR3 runs 17 residues. The germline gives CDR1 SGHVS, CDR2 FNYEAQ. V lost 5 bases, J lost 6 bases, and 14 bases stayed unmatched. Here the CDR3 reads CASSTTPGQGVAGELFF. DNA for the CDR3: TGTGCCAGCAGCACCACCCCCGGACAGGGTGTCGCCGGGGAGCTGTTTTTT. Full variable domain (rest looked up from reference TRBV7-6 and TRBJ2-2): GAGVSQSPRYKVTKRGQDVALRCDPISGHVSLYWYRQALGQGPEFLTYFNYEAQQDKSGLPNDRFSAERPEGSISTLTIQRTEQRDSAMYRCASSTTPGQGVAGELFFGEGSRLTVL.

The J gene is TRBJ1-2, the V gene TRBV7-2; perhaps TRBD1 as D (6 bases). In germline, CDR1 is SGHTA, CDR2 FQGNSA. The CDR3 sequence is 14 residues long. The V and J ends lost 1 base and 7 bases respectively, with 13 bases between them. In nucleotides, the CDR3 is TGTGCCAGCAGCTTAGGGGGGGCAAGTGGTGGCTACACCTTC. Protein product: CASSLGGASGGYTF.

The chain's CDR3 is CASSSIGTYLGYTF. CDR3 coding DNA: TGTGCCAGCAGCTCAATCGGGACATACCTCGGCTACACCTTC. The chain employs TRBV7-8 and TRBJ1-2; possibly TRBD1 for D (6 bases). V was pared by 4 bases and J by 8 bases, with 17 bases between. This CDR3 has 14 residues. Germline assignment: CDR1 SGHVS and CDR2 FQNEAQ. The full variable domain, its missing parts supplied by reference TRBV7-8 and TRBJ1-2, is GAGVSQSPRYKVAKRGQDVALRCDPISGHVSLFWYQQALGQGPEFLTYFQNEAQLDKSGLPSDRFFAERPEGSVSTLKIQRTQQEDSAVYLCASSSIGTYLGYTFGSGTRLTVV.

V and J are TRBV19 and TRBJ2-7; no clear D gene. CDR1 is LNHDA, CDR2 SQIVND, per germline (reference sequence). The CDR3 is 14 amino acids. Trimming removed 5 bases at V and 6 bases at J, with 17 bases between. CDR3: CASSLNGRIGEQYF. DNA for the CDR3: TGTGCCAGTAGTTTGAACGGTCGAATAGGCGAGCAGTACTTC.

This clone was recorded a few times. The V call is TRBV15, the J call TRBJ1-5; D is ambiguous. V was clipped by 0 bases and J by 1 base, with 10 bases between them. The V gene's germline CDR1 is LNHNV and CDR2 YYDKDF (reference sequence). The CDR3 totals 16 residues. The CDR3 region is CATSRDFGRSNQPQHF. DNA of the CDR3: TGTGCCACCAGCAGAGATTTCGGCCGGAGCAATCAGCCCCAGCATTTT.

The rearrangement uses TRBV19 and TRBJ2-7; D perhaps matches TRBD1 (5 bases). V lost 6 bases to trimming and J lost 3 bases, with 18 bases between them. This CDR3 contains 15 residues. Germline CDR1 LNHDA, CDR2 SQIVND (reference sequence). CDR3 bases: TGTGCCAGTAGCAGGGAAACCAACTGGGGCTACGAGCAGTACTTC. As protein: CASSRETNWGYEQYF.

The chain combines TRBV7-2 with TRBJ1-1; tentatively, D is TRBD1 (6 bases). CDR1 and CDR2 (germline): SGHTA, FQGNSA. The CDR3 has 12 residues. Trimming removed 2 bases at V and 10 bases at J, with 11 bases between. The CDR3 DNA follows: TGTGCCAGCAGCTTAAACAGGGAGCCAGCTTTCTTT. It codes for CASSLNREPAFF. The full variable domain, its missing parts supplied by reference TRBV7-2 and TRBJ1-1, is GAGVSQSPSNKVTEKGKDVELRCDPISGHTALYWYRQSLGQGLEFLIYFQGNSAPDKSGLPSDRFSAERTGGSVSTLTIQRTQQEDSAVYLCASSLNREPAFFGQGTRLTVV.

The rearrangement joins TRBV10-3 to TRBJ2-1, with D tentatively TRBD1 or TRBD2 (5 bases each). Germline values: CDR1 ENHRY, CDR2 SYGVKD. This CDR3 region has 15 residues. Deletions cut 0 bases from V and 12 bases from J, with 18 bases between. In DNA form, the CDR3 reads TGTGCCATCAGTGAGTCGTCCAGAGGGGTGCAAGGGCAGTTCTTC. Protein: CAISESSRGVQGQFF.

The J gene is TRBJ2-1, the V gene TRBV19; D gene ambiguous. The CDR3 consists of 14 residues. Germline V gives CDR1 LNHDA, CDR2 SQIVND (reference sequence). Deletions cut 1 base from V and 4 bases from J, with 8 bases between. Here the CDR3 reads CASSIGADYNEQFF. DNA for the CDR3: TGTGCCAGTAGTATAGGGGCGGATTACAATGAGCAGTTCTTC.

J is TRBJ1-3 and V is TRBV30; D remains ambiguous. This CDR3 spans 18 amino acids. The germline V gene has CDR1 GTSNPN and CDR2 SVGIG (reference sequence). V shed 4 bases and J shed 3 bases, with 25 bases lying between them. Here the CDR3 DNA reads TGTGCCTGGAAACCGAAAAAAGTTAAAGGCCTTGATGGAAACACCATATATTTT. It specifies CAWKPKKVKGLDGNTIYF. Combining the CDR3 with reference TRBV30 and TRBJ1-3 gives the whole variable domain SQTIHQWPATLVQPVGSPLSLECTVEGTSNPNLYWYRQAAGRGLQLLFYSVGIGQISSEVPQNLSASRPQDRQFILSSKKLLLSDSGFYLCAWKPKKVKGLDGNTIYFGEGSWLTVV.

The chain is built from TRBV6-1 and TRBJ1-5; no definite D call. V was clipped by 6 bases and J by 5 bases, with 17 bases between them. The CDR3 is 15 amino acids. The germline V gene has CDR1 MNHNS and CDR2 SASEGT. Here the CDR3 DNA reads TGTGCCAGCAGCTTCACGGGCAGGCTCGATCAGCCCCAGCATTTT. It specifies CASSFTGRLDQPQHF.

The J gene is TRBJ2-2, the V gene TRBV7-9; no reliable D call. V dropped 1 base and J dropped 5 bases, with 11 bases sitting between them. In germline, CDR1 is SEHNR, CDR2 FQNEAQ (reference sequence). This CDR3 has 15 residues. The CDR3 spells CASSLVATSTGELFF. CDR3 coding DNA: TGTGCCAGCAGCTTAGTAGCCACAAGTACCGGGGAGCTGTTTTTT.

The V gene is TRBV30, the J gene TRBJ1-1; the D is unclear. V lost 2 bases and J lost 4, with 11 bases in between. The CDR3 covers 13 residues. CDR1 GTSNPN and CDR2 SVGIG come from the germline V gene (reference sequence). CDR3 DNA: TGTGCCTGGAGTCACGGGATTCGCACTGAAGCTTTCTTT. Its protein is CAWSHGIRTEAFF. Variable domain in full (rest from reference TRBV30 and TRBJ1-1): SQTIHQWPATLVQPVGSPLSLECTVEGTSNPNLYWYRQAAGRGLQLLFYSVGIGQISSEVPQNLSASRPQDRQFILSSKKLLLSDSGFYLCAWSHGIRTEAFFGQGTRLTVV.

The V call is TRBV6-1, the J call TRBJ1-2; D is unclear. The CDR3 is 14 residues long. Germline loops: CDR1 MNHNS, CDR2 SASEGT. V lost 3 bases and J 4 bases, leaving 12 bases between the germline ends. CDR3 nucleotides: TGTGCCAGCAGTGAGGTCGGGGTTGGCTATGGCTACACCTTC. Translated, it gives CASSEVGVGYGYTF.

The chain links TRBV7-2 to TRBJ1-2; the match to TRBD1 covers 7 bases. The CDR3 loop spans 14 amino acids. V trimming: 6 bases; J trimming: 0 bases; junction bases outside the gene matches: 4. Germline assignment: CDR1 SGHTA and CDR2 FQGNSA. CDR3 region: CASSPGGANYGYTF. CDR3 DNA sequence: TGTGCCAGCAGTCCAGGGGGTGCTAACTATGGCTACACCTTC.

This sequence joins TRBV11-3 and TRBJ1-2; D is possibly TRBD1 (6 bases). This CDR3 region has 13 residues. Per the germline V gene, CDR1 is SGHNT and CDR2 is YENEEA. Between the trimmed V and J ends, which lost 5 bases and 7 bases, there was a span of 14 bases. CDR3 in amino acids: CASSRMEGGGYTF. The CDR3 region has the DNA TGTGCCAGCAGCCGGATGGAGGGGGGTGGCTACACCTTC.

The V and J genes are TRBV18 and TRBJ2-7; 11 nucleotides line up with TRBD1. V lost 6 bases and J lost 4; bases outside the gene matches: 8. The V gene's germline CDR1 is KGHSH and CDR2 LQKENI. The CDR3 contains 15 residues. The CDR3 reads CASSLIGTGGYEQYF. CDR3 DNA: TGTGCCAGCTCGCTTATAGGGACAGGGGGATACGAGCAGTACTTC.

This chain connects TRBV5-1 to TRBJ2-3, with a possible D match to TRBD2 (7 bases). The CDR3 has 16 amino acids. Trimming left V 0 bases short and J 2 bases short, with 13 bases between. Germline V lookup: CDR1 SGHRS, CDR2 YFSETQ. The CDR3 coding sequence is TGCGCCAGCAGCTTGGCCGGGGGGCGGGACACAGATACGCAGTATTTT. This translates into CASSLAGGRDTDTQYF.

A few counts support this clone. The V and J genes are TRBV6-4 and TRBJ1-6; no clear D gene. The ends were cut back, 6 bases at V and 11 bases at J, with 14 bases in the middle. CDR1 is MRHNA, CDR2 SNTAGT, per germline. The CDR3 consists of 13 residues. CDR3 region: CASSPVEATPLHF. Here the CDR3 DNA reads TGTGCCAGCAGCCCAGTCGAGGCCACACCCCTCCACTTT.

The chain has TRBV7-9 and TRBJ1-6, with TRBD1 identical over 9 bases. Germline CDR1 and CDR2: SEHNR and FQNEAQ (reference sequence). This CDR3 region has 16 residues. V lost 5 bases, J lost 7 bases, and 9 bases stayed unmatched. Here the CDR3 reads CASSHPGTGKNSPLHF. As DNA, the CDR3 is TGTGCCAGCAGCCACCCCGGGACAGGGAAAAATTCACCCCTCCACTTT.

CDR3 sequence: CASSLRTGPRVGYTF. The CDR3 DNA follows: TGTGCCAGCAGCTTACGAACAGGACCACGGGTCGGCTACACCTTC. The chain employs TRBV13 and TRBJ1-2; D perhaps matches TRBD1 (5 bases). This CDR3 region has 15 residues. Germline V gene lookup returns CDR1 PRHDT and CDR2 FYEKMQ (reference sequence). V lost 2 bases and J 8 bases, leaving 18 bases between the germline ends.

The chain uses TRBV5-1 and TRBJ2-1; D may be TRBD1 (6 bases). Germline V gene sequence: CDR1 SGHRS, CDR2 YFSETQ. The ends were cut back, 0 bases at V and 8 bases at J, with 12 bases in the middle. CDR3 length equals 14 residues. This CDR3 reads CASSLERGYDEQFF. The CDR3 DNA is TGCGCCAGCAGCTTGGAAAGGGGGTACGATGAGCAGTTCTTC. Full variable domain (outside the CDR3, taken from reference TRBV5-1 and TRBJ2-1): KAGVTQTPRYLIKTRGQQVTLSCSPISGHRSVSWYQQTPGQGLQFLFEYFSETQRNKGNFPGRFSGRQFSNSRSEMNVSTLELGDSALYLCASSLERGYDEQFFGPGTRLTVL.